These 6 T cell receptor beta chains share one sample of origin, sequenced in a study of identical twins. TCRdb called the 5' RACE reads again in MiXCR, with one record for every CDR3 protein. The table shows about 530,000 distinct CDR3 sequences, with about 20% occurring only once. These same data were also listed under a study on yellow fever vaccine responses in identical twins.

The sample was CD4+ T cells sorted from blood. The receptors shown here come from a woman aged 18-29 years in good health.

The V gene is TRBV5-6, the J gene TRBJ2-5; the D gene is possibly TRBD1 (5 bases). V gave up 3 bases and J gave up 0 bases, with 15 bases separating them. The CDR3 is 16 amino acids. Per the germline V gene, CDR1 is SGHDT and CDR2 is YYEEEE. Here the CDR3 reads CASSSWTPAYQETQYF. Written as DNA, the CDR3 is TGTGCCAGCAGCTCCTGGACACCCGCGTACCAAGAGACCCAGTACTTC.

The chain combines TRBV5-1 with TRBJ1-6; possibly TRBD1 for D (5 bases). Trimming took 4 bases from V and 6 from J, leaving 14 bases between them. Per the germline V gene, CDR1 is SGHRS and CDR2 is YFSETQ. CDR3 length equals 15 residues. CDR3 region: CASSEGHIGNSPLHF. In DNA, the CDR3 is TGCGCCAGCAGCGAAGGACATATTGGTAATTCACCCCTCCACTTT.

This clonotype was seen a handful of times. The chain uses TRBV5-1 and TRBJ2-5; the D is unclear. Germline V gene lookup returns CDR1 SGHRS and CDR2 YFSETQ. This CDR3 spans 12 amino acids. Trimming cost V 7 bases and J 5 bases, with 12 bases left between them. CDR3 bases: TGCGCCAGCGGACCCAGACCCGAGACCCAGTACTTC. It encodes CASGPRPETQYF.

There are a few counts of this clonotype. J is TRBJ2-1 and V is TRBV29-1; TRBD2 aligns across 9 bases. Germline CDR1 and CDR2: SQVTM and ANQGSEA. The CDR3 contains 14 residues. Losses at the gene ends were 7 bases for V and 3 bases for J; bases not matched to a gene: 7. The CDR3 DNA reads as TGCAGCGCCCCTAGCGGGATATACTACAATGAGCAGTTCTTC. Amino acids: CSAPSGIYYNEQFF.

This rearrangement joins TRBV2 to TRBJ2-5, with 7 nucleotides matching TRBD2. CDR1 and CDR2 from the germline V gene are SNHLY and FYNNEI. The CDR3 extends over 15 amino acids. With V trimmed by 7 bases and J by 10 bases, 18 bases remained unmatched. The CDR3 coding sequence is TGTGCCAGCACCGGTAGGGCGGGAGCAAGAGATGGCCAGTACTTC. This translates into CASTGRAGARDGQYF.

This clonotype was seen only a few times. This chain uses TRBV6-1 with TRBJ2-5; TRBD2 agrees at 12 bases. Germline lookup yields CDR1 MNHNS and CDR2 SASEGT. The junction had 0 bases not matched to a gene; V was cut back by 6 bases and J by 1 base. The CDR3 runs to 14 residues. The CDR3 nucleotides are TGTGCCAGCAGACTAGCGGGGGGCCAAGAGACCCAGTACTTC. It encodes CASRLAGGQETQYF.